A selection of T cell receptor beta chains follows, all from one sample in a study of shared clonotypes between healthy human individuals. The method was immunoSEQ multiplex PCR; TCRdb's version includes in-frame clones alone and lacks a portion of them. The profile shows roughly 2,000,000 clones, approximately 94% of them singletons. Input material: naive CD8+ T cells sorted from blood. The receptors derive from a man aged 18 to 30 in good health. Both conserved end residues are part of each CDR3.

v_call: TRBV30
cdr3_length: 14
cdr3_aa: CAWSHVGTNTEAFF

v_call: TRBV6-4
cdr3_length: 14
cdr3_aa: CASRERGGNTEAFF

v_call: TRBV6-6
cdr3_length: 11
cdr3_aa: CASSSDYEQYF

v_call: TRBV9
cdr3_length: 15
cdr3_aa: CASSGDRGHDYGYTF

v_call: TRBV4-2
cdr3_length: 14
cdr3_aa: CASSQVEGPVEQYF

v_call: TRBV7-8
cdr3_length: 15
cdr3_aa: CASSPGDFNPGEQYF

v_call: TRBV6-5
cdr3_length: 14
cdr3_aa: CASSPQGANEKLFF

v_call: TRBV18
cdr3_length: 18
cdr3_aa: CASSPETYLAGGHDEQYF

v_call: TRBV13
cdr3_length: 13
cdr3_aa: CASSLVAEETQYF

v_call: TRBV6-1
cdr3_length: 15
cdr3_aa: CASSEGAGTTYEQYF

v_call: TRBV28
cdr3_length: 14
cdr3_aa: CASSNRNQQETQYF

v_call: TRBV5-6
cdr3_length: 14
cdr3_aa: CASSLVDTNYGYTF

v_call: TRBV10-2
cdr3_length: 15
cdr3_aa: CASSEGQGEYYEQYF

v_call: TRBV27
cdr3_length: 14
cdr3_aa: CASSTQGVSQPQHF

v_call: TRBV5-1
cdr3_length: 12
cdr3_aa: CASSGGSYEQYF

v_call: TRBV18
cdr3_length: 16
cdr3_aa: CASSGTDSLGTGELFF

v_call: TRBV27
cdr3_length: 15
cdr3_aa: CASHGGLAEDNEQFF

v_call: TRBV6-1
cdr3_length: 14
cdr3_aa: CASTPRGSAYEQYF

v_call: TRBV18
cdr3_length: 16
cdr3_aa: CASSPSSGLGTYEQYF

v_call: TRBV19
cdr3_length: 15
cdr3_aa: CASSIDSSRHNEQFF

v_call: TRBV13
cdr3_length: 15
cdr3_aa: CASRHGTGANTEAFF

v_call: TRBV4-1
cdr3_length: 14
cdr3_aa: CASSQEEGSYEQYF

v_call: TRBV6-5
cdr3_length: 16
cdr3_aa: CASSLGVQVSNQPQHF

v_call: TRBV5-4
cdr3_length: 15
cdr3_aa: CASSFGRESNYGYTF

v_call: TRBV27
cdr3_length: 14
cdr3_aa: CASSLSTDFYGYTF

v_call: TRBV19
cdr3_length: 15
cdr3_aa: CASRDLAGTYNEQFF

v_call: TRBV4-1
cdr3_length: 15
cdr3_aa: CASSQAPDRDNEQFF

v_call: TRBV11-2
cdr3_length: 15
cdr3_aa: CASSPTVSGRGELFF

v_call: TRBV5-1
cdr3_length: 14
cdr3_aa: CASSPTAGFDEQYF

v_call: TRBV4-1
cdr3_length: 16
cdr3_aa: CASSQDRDLNRDTQYF

v_call: TRBV6-5
cdr3_length: 12
cdr3_aa: CASSSKRETQYF

v_call: TRBV25-1
cdr3_length: 17
cdr3_aa: CASSEWPAGSTNEKLFF

v_call: TRBV7-8
cdr3_length: 16
cdr3_aa: CASSLVDSYSGNTIYF

v_call: TRBV9
cdr3_length: 16
cdr3_aa: CASSVTPGQGSTEAFF

v_call: TRBV4-1
cdr3_length: 16
cdr3_aa: CASSHSGTSYNSPLHF

v_call: TRBV18
cdr3_length: 16
cdr3_aa: CASSPPPATTNEKLFF

v_call: TRBV27
cdr3_length: 16
cdr3_aa: CASSAYPRDSNYGYTF

v_call: TRBV4-3
cdr3_length: 15
cdr3_aa: CASSQGLAGLYEQYF

v_call: TRBV19
cdr3_length: 16
cdr3_aa: CASSRGLAEGYNEQFF

v_call: TRBV5-6
cdr3_length: 15
cdr3_aa: CASSLARDRNTEAFF

v_call: TRBV10-2
cdr3_length: 13
cdr3_aa: CASLGGGQETQYF

v_call: TRBV13
cdr3_length: 14
cdr3_aa: CASSPLAGGNEQFF